This T cell receptor (beta chain) emerged from a study of identical twins listed by TCRdb under 2016. Turning to the overall study: To test whether fetal clonotypes persist, the study used deep sequencing on TCR alpha and beta repertoires from monozygotic twins, unrelated adults of various ages, and cord blood. To rule out contamination, replicate twin experiments were performed at different times with different library preparation protocols.

Only healthy Caucasian donors were included. Three unrelated non-twin adults were also sequenced: a male aged 18 to 30, a male aged 50 to 60 and a female aged 50 to 60. Miltenyi CD45RO+ enrichment and human naive T-cell isolation kits were used to isolate memory (CD45RO+) and naive T cells from PBMC. What the study reported, not specific to this receptor: Fewer insertions were carried by abundant cord blood beta clonotypes, a similar but weaker trend appeared in young adult naive repertoires, and no such trend appeared in memory repertoires. Out-of-frame TCR alpha sequences shared between twins showed an excess of low generation-probability sequences compared with coincidental sharing between unrelated individuals. In beta out-of-frame sequences, excess twin sharing was weaker, because having fewer shared sequences lowered the signal-to-noise ratio. In monozygotic twins, out-of-frame TCR alpha sharing was systematically underestimated by recombination models, although the models agreed with sharing between unrelated individuals. Zero-insertion analyses could be partly confounded by invariant T cells such as MAIT and iNKT, though diverse VJ usage argued against such confounding for most clonotypes. Because the same donors could not be followed over many years, conclusions were based on cross-sectional statistical analysis.

A remark on this clonotype: The specificity of this receptor is unknown. Base-call qualities are not available, and no considerably larger clone is one nucleotide away.

Trimming leaves V shorter by 5 bases and J shorter by 3 bases, with the junction holding 3 bases beyond the gene matches. The cysteine opens and the phenylalanine closes a CDR3 of 15 amino acids. The read is trimmed to its CDR3 DNA, 45 bases read in frame from base 1. The germline V gene supplies CDR1 SGHTA and CDR2 FQGNSA. Libraries were constructed by 5' RACE. Sequencing was performed on an Illumina HiSeq 2000. A universal primer binding site was added through template switching, and the final cDNA carried a unique molecular identifier so that TCR cDNA molecules could be counted accurately. Specific primers in the conserved constant-segment region were used to synthesize first-strand cDNA for the TCR alpha and beta chains. To control for contamination, every cDNA library was double barcoded, receiving both a SMART-Mk sample barcode and Illumina barcodes. TruSeq adapter sequences and Illumina sample barcodes were added in two successive PCR steps. The Illumina HiSeq platform was used with custom primers to sequence TCR alpha and beta cDNA libraries. In the original analysis: MiGEC was used to process raw reads and extract unique molecular identifiers, and MiXCR was used to find CDR3 positions. Recombination models were inferred per individual with the repgenHMM and IGoR tools using an EM algorithm. The analysis of shared clonotypes was done with the tcR package in R, with sharing normalized by the product of cloneset sizes. To study raw recombination without the effects of thymic and clonal selection, out-of-frame nonproductive sequences were analyzed. TCRdb cleaned the public reads at Q25 with fastp, built clones with MiXCR and kept in-frame beta chains. Each CDR3 protein gets just one entry, which takes the most common genes and DNA from the rows behind it. TCRdb, not the authors, supplied the V and J calls. The sample table lists 350,000 to 500,000 distinct CDR3 sequences, roughly 18% of them with a count of one. 9.5% to 15% of the sample belongs to the ten largest clones.

The chain was built from TRBV7-2 and TRBJ1-6; 8 bases in between match TRBD1. Sequencing was done on a sample of naive T cells sorted from blood. What this sample's cell subset or site label stands for: cells isolated with a human naive T-cell isolation kit. The source is a man aged 45-65 years in good health. Read as DNA, the sequence is TGTGCCAGCAGCCAGGGGACAGGCTATAATTCACCCCTCCACTTT. Translation gives CASSQGTGYNSPLHF.